These 22 T cell receptor beta chains were sequenced from one sample in a study of shared T cell receptors in the human thymus. Sequencing was performed with immunoSEQ multiplex PCR; in TCRdb, only in-frame clones are kept and a portion is missing. The table records 550,000 to 800,000 clones, 70% to 90% of them present only once. These data also formed part of another study, on human thymus T cells.

The specimen sequenced was thymocytes. All receptors come from a girl under two years old with a congenital heart defect.

V is TRBV5-1 and J is TRBJ1-6; 7 bases fit TRBD1. With V trimmed by 0 bases and J by 0 bases, 6 bases remained unmatched. The CDR3 covers 18 residues. CDR1 SGHRS and CDR2 YFSETQ come from the germline V gene. CDR3 nucleotides: TGCGCCAGCAGCTTGGCCAGGGGGAATCCCTCCTATAATTCACCCCTCCACTTT. As protein: CASSLARGNPSYNSPLHF.

This clone appeared a single time. CDR3 coding DNA: TGTGCCAGCAGTTTACCCGGAGTTAAAGCTTTCTTT. Protein: CASSLPGVKAFF. The genes are TRBV6-5 and TRBJ1-1; no reliable D call. There are 12 residues in the CDR3. V gave up 4 bases and J gave up 9 bases, with 12 bases separating them. The V gene's germline CDR1 is MNHEY and CDR2 SVGAGI.

The CDR3 region has the DNA TGTGCCAGCAGCCACAACGGGGGGCCTACCGGGGAGCTGTTTTTT. This gives the protein CASSHNGGPTGELFF. The chain links TRBV9 to TRBJ2-2; D possibly corresponds to TRBD2 (7 bases). This CDR3 has 15 amino acids. Looked up from germline, CDR1 is SGDLS and CDR2 is YYNGEE. Trimming left V 4 bases short and J 5 bases short, with 15 bases between.

J is TRBJ2-3 and V is TRBV14; D not resolved. This CDR3 comprises 17 residues. Between the trimmed V and J ends, which lost 0 bases and 5 bases, there was a span of 18 bases. The germline CDR1 and CDR2 sequences are SGHDN and FVKESK. This CDR3 reads CASSQDSFRIGLDTQYF. For the CDR3, the DNA is TGTGCCAGCAGCCAAGATTCCTTCCGAATCGGTTTAGATACGCAGTATTTT.

This chain links TRBV6-5 with TRBJ1-1; a possible D gene is TRBD1 (5 bases). The CDR3 extends over 13 amino acids. Germline lookup yields CDR1 MNHEY and CDR2 SVGAGI. V was pared by 0 bases and J by 9 bases, with 11 bases between. Here the CDR3 reads CASSYSLGLQAFF. The CDR3, as DNA: TGTGCCAGCAGTTACTCTCTGGGACTCCAAGCTTTCTTT.

In the case of this clone: Other DNA sequences from this sample encode an identical CDR3 as well. This chain joins TRBV2 and TRBJ1-6; 7 bases agree with TRBD1. This CDR3 is built from 15 residues. V was pared by 2 bases and J by 9 bases, with 7 bases of the junction left unmatched. Per the germline V gene, CDR1 is SNHLY and CDR2 is FYNNEI. The CDR3 bases are TGTGCCAGCAGTGAACGGGTCAGGGGGATTTCACCCCTCCACTTT. Protein product: CASSERVRGISPLHF.

The chain carries TRBV5-1 and TRBJ1-4; TRBD1 aligns across 8 bases. The CDR3 runs to 17 residues. Losses at the gene ends were 5 bases for V and 2 bases for J; bases not matched to a gene: 11. CDR1 and CDR2 (germline): SGHRS, YFSETQ. In DNA, the CDR3 is TGCGCCAGCAGACCGGACAGGGCTATTAGCACTAATGAAAAACTGTTTTTT. This sequence encodes CASRPDRAISTNEKLFF.

The chain couples TRBV29-1 to TRBJ2-3; D is possibly TRBD1 (6 bases). Between the trimmed V and J ends, which lost 4 bases and 0 bases, there was a span of 17 bases. This CDR3 has 16 residues. CDR1 and CDR2 from the germline V gene are SQVTM and ANQGSEA. The chain's CDR3 is CSVGKGGTSSTDTQYF. The CDR3 coding sequence is TGCAGCGTTGGAAAAGGGGGTACCTCTAGCACAGATACGCAGTATTTT.

J is TRBJ2-3 and V is TRBV6-1; 10 bases fit TRBD2. Germline loops: CDR1 MNHNS, CDR2 SASEGT. Trimming took 8 bases from V and 5 from J; bases not matched to a gene: 10. The CDR3 is 15 amino acids. CDR3 DNA sequence: TGTGCCAGCGGCCAAAGCGGGGGGGCCATAGATACGCAGTATTTT. Its protein product is CASGQSGGAIDTQYF.

This clone was seen more than once but under ten times. The rearrangement joins TRBV11-2 to TRBJ1-6, with 8 bases lining up with TRBD1. From germline, CDR1 is SGHAT and CDR2 FQNNGV. There are 18 residues in the CDR3. V dropped 0 bases and J dropped 5; count of bases not matched to a gene: 9. The DNA for the CDR3 is TGTGCCAGCAGCTTAGATCCCCGGACAGGGACTAATAATTCACCCCTCCACTTT. It is translated as CASSLDPRTGTNNSPLHF.

As to this clone: Sequence at one end of the junction differs from germline and may be a read error. Additional DNA sequences in this sample encode the identical CDR3. This chain joins TRBV15 and TRBJ1-1; D remains ambiguous. The germline V gene encodes CDR1 LNHNV and CDR2 YYDKDF (reference sequence). The CDR3 extends over 14 amino acids. The CDR3 DNA reads TGTGCCACTAGCAGATCTGTCTTGAACACTGAAGCTTTCTTT. Amino acid sequence: CATSRSVLNTEAFF.

To note about this clone: One end of the junction is discordant with germline, which a read error may explain. The same CDR3 is also encoded by other DNA sequences in this sample. This sequence joins TRBV5-1 and TRBJ1-2; D ambiguous. CDR3 length equals 15 residues. Per the germline V gene, CDR1 is SGHRS and CDR2 is YFSETQ. CDR3 sequence (DNA): TGCGCCAGTAGCTTGCAGCCTGAAGACACCTATGGCTACACCTTC. Translated, it gives CASSLQPEDTYGYTF.

This chain links TRBV14 with TRBJ1-4; D uncertain. Germline V gene data show CDR1 as SGHDN and CDR2 as FVKESK. V was cut by 0 bases and J by 1 base, with 12 bases left in between. The CDR3 contains 17 residues. The CDR3 coding sequence is TGTGCCAGCAGCCAAGATTTTCAGGCGAAAACTAATGAAAAACTGTTTTTT. This codes for CASSQDFQAKTNEKLFF.

This clone was observed a few times. This chain joins TRBV11-1 and TRBJ2-1; D perhaps matches TRBD1 (5 bases). V was trimmed by 3 bases and J by 9 bases, leaving 15 bases between them. Germline values: CDR1 SGHAT, CDR2 FQDESV (reference sequence). The CDR3 has 14 amino acids. CDR3 sequence (DNA): TGTGCCAGCAGCTTTAGTCCCCCAGGGCCTGAGCAGTTCTTC. This codes for CASSFSPPGPEQFF.

This clone was detected a few times. V gene TRBV5-5 combines with J gene TRBJ1-2; 9 bases are a match to TRBD1. Germline values: CDR1 SGHKS, CDR2 YYEKEE (reference sequence). After removal of 4 bases from V and 1 base from J, the junction contained 8 bases not matched to a gene. CDR3 length: 16 amino acids. CDR3 region: CASSRLGQGFNYGYTF. CDR3 nucleotides: TGTGCCAGCAGCCGTCTGGGACAGGGATTTAACTATGGCTACACCTTC.

This rearrangement joins TRBV9 to TRBJ2-2; TRBD1 matches at 8 bases. Germline values: CDR1 SGDLS, CDR2 YYNGEE. The CDR3 is 16 amino acids. The J segment lost 7 bases and the V segment lost 3 bases, leaving 11 bases of the junction unmatched. The chain's CDR3 is CASSAWTGRGVGELFF. The CDR3 DNA follows: TGTGCCAGCAGCGCTTGGACAGGGCGAGGAGTCGGGGAGCTGTTTTTT.

The gene calls are TRBV28 and TRBJ1-1; 12 nucleotides align to TRBD1. Germline assignment: CDR1 MDHEN and CDR2 SYDVKM. The V and J ends lost 8 bases and 4 bases, in that order; junction bases with no gene match: 11. The length of the CDR3 is 16 residues. The CDR3 region is CASGYQRDRGRTEAFF. The CDR3 DNA reads TGTGCCAGCGGTTATCAACGGGACAGGGGGCGCACTGAAGCTTTCTTT.

The V gene is TRBV10-3, the J gene TRBJ2-5; the D gene is possibly TRBD2 (6 bases). The CDR3 runs 15 residues. The germline V gene has CDR1 ENHRY and CDR2 SYGVKD. Deletions cut 6 bases from V and 0 bases from J, with 14 bases between. CDR3 coding DNA: TGTGCCATCAGCGGGACTCGCTCGTACCAAGAGACCCAGTACTTC. Its translation: CAISGTRSYQETQYF.

The CDR3 sequence is CASSQGYRVQGYASEQFF. CDR3 DNA: TGCGCCAGCAGCCAAGGTTATCGGGTTCAGGGTTATGCTAGTGAGCAGTTCTTC. V gene TRBV4-1 combines with J gene TRBJ2-1; a possible D gene is TRBD1 (5 bases). V shed 1 base and J shed 9 bases, with 25 bases lying between them. The germline V gene has CDR1 MGHRA and CDR2 YSYEKL. This CDR3 spans 18 amino acids.

This chain uses TRBV6-5 with TRBJ2-4, with 8 bases aligning to TRBD2. CDR1 is MNHEY, CDR2 SVGAGI, per germline. V lost 0 bases, J lost 7 bases, and 5 bases stayed unmatched. The CDR3 length is 15 residues. The CDR3 protein is CASSYSGTRGNIQYF. The CDR3 nucleotides read TGTGCCAGCAGTTACTCCGGGACTAGGGGGAACATTCAGTACTTC.

The chain links TRBV4-3 to TRBJ1-5; perhaps TRBD1 as D (6 bases). Trimming shortened V by 0 bases and J by 1 base, and 19 bases separated the two germline ends. This CDR3 is 19 amino acids long. Per germline, CDR1 LGHNA and CDR2 YSLEER. This CDR3 reads CASSQESANRAESNQPQHF. In DNA, the CDR3 is TGCGCCAGCAGCCAAGAATCTGCGAACAGGGCAGAGAGCAATCAGCCCCAGCATTTT.

This chain links TRBV27 with TRBJ1-1; possibly TRBD1 for D (6 bases). CDR3 length: 14 residues. In germline, CDR1 is MNHEY, CDR2 SMNVEV (reference sequence). The V gene lost 6 bases and the J gene lost 3 bases, with 14 bases spanning the gap. The CDR3 loop reads CASSIRGGYTEAFF. CDR3 coding DNA: TGTGCCAGCAGCATCAGGGGTGGGTACACTGAAGCTTTCTTT.